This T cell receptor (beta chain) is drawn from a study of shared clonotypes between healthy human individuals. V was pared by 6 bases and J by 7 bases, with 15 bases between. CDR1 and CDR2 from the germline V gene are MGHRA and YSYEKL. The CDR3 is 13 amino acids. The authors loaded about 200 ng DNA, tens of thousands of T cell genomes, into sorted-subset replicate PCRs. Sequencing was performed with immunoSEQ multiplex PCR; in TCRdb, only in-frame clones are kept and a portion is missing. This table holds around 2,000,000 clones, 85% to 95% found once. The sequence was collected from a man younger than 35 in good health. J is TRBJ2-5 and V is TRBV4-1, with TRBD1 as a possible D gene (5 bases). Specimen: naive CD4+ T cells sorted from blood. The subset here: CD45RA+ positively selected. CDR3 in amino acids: CASSPRALSTQYF. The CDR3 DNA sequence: TGCGCCAGCAGTCCCAGGGCTCTGTCGACCCAGTACTTC.